These 21 T cell receptor beta chains were sequenced from one sample in a study of cytomegalovirus exposure and HLA in healthy donors. In the PCR, 60 Vbeta and 13 Jbeta primers were used. Clones were read by immunoSEQ multiplex PCR, and TCRdb kept only the in-frame ones, dropping some. The sample carries some 150,000 clones, roughly 87% recorded once. Sequenced input: PBMCs. All receptors come from a man aged 25-45 years in good health and CMV-seropositive.

CDR3: CASSQSAGTGANTIYF. CDR3 DNA sequence: TGCGCCAGCAGCCAATCGGCCGGGACAGGGGCAAACACCATATATTTT. The chain links TRBV4-3 to TRBJ1-3; TRBD1 matches at 10 bases. CDR1 and CDR2 (germline): LGHNA, YSLEER. V lost 2 bases to trimming and J lost 6 bases; unmatched junction nucleotides: 7. The CDR3 is made up of 16 amino acids.

The chain is built from TRBV6-5 and TRBJ2-5, with 7 bases lining up with TRBD1. V was clipped by 0 bases and J by 1 base; unmatched bases: 2. CDR1 is MNHEY, CDR2 SVGAGI, per germline. The CDR3 sequence is 15 residues long. In nucleotides, the CDR3 is TGTGCCAGCAGTTACTCGGGGACAGTCCAAGAGACCCAGTACTTC. It yields the protein CASSYSGTVQETQYF.

The chain couples TRBV6-5 to TRBJ2-5; 13 positions match TRBD2. The germline V gene has CDR1 MNHEY and CDR2 SVGAGI. V trimming: 8 bases; J trimming: 5 bases; junction bases outside the gene matches: 8. The CDR3 is made up of 15 amino acids. The CDR3 spells CASRRTSGRSETQYF. CDR3 DNA: TGTGCCAGCCGGAGGACTAGCGGGAGATCGGAGACCCAGTACTTC.

The rearrangement uses TRBV6-1 and TRBJ1-6; no firm D call. The CDR3 extends over 14 amino acids. Trimming removed 6 bases from V and 7 bases from J, with 13 bases in between. Germline-derived CDR1 and CDR2 are MNHNS and SASEGT. CDR3 residues: CASSRSDLNSPLHF. For the CDR3, the DNA is TGTGCCAGCAGCCGGAGCGATCTGAATTCACCCCTCCACTTT.

The gene calls are TRBV30 and TRBJ2-1; possibly TRBD2 for D (6 bases). The CDR3 has 17 residues. Germline V gene sequence: CDR1 GTSNPN, CDR2 SVGIG (reference sequence). Trimming removed 2 bases from V and 0 bases from J, with 17 bases in between. Here the CDR3 DNA reads TGTGCCTGGAGTAGTAGCGGTCTACTTAACTCCTACAATGAGCAGTTCTTC. It specifies CAWSSSGLLNSYNEQFF.

This chain connects TRBV7-9 to TRBJ1-2; D is ambiguous. The CDR3 contains 14 residues. Germline CDR1 is SEHNR and CDR2 is FQNEAQ (reference sequence). V gave up 4 bases and J gave up 4 bases, with 13 bases separating them. This CDR3 reads CASSWAGPAYGYTF. Here the CDR3 DNA reads TGTGCCAGCAGCTGGGCCGGCCCGGCCTATGGCTACACCTTC.

This chain uses TRBV5-6 with TRBJ1-2; perhaps TRBD1 as D (5 bases). Germline V gene data show CDR1 as SGHDT and CDR2 as YYEEEE. The CDR3 has 13 amino acids. V lost 4 bases to trimming and J lost 4 bases, with 11 bases between them. CDR3 residues: CASSLDRVYGYTF. The CDR3, as DNA: TGTGCCAGCAGCCTCGACAGAGTCTATGGCTACACCTTC.

The chain has TRBV27 and TRBJ2-2, with D maybe TRBD1 (6 bases). The CDR3 covers 14 residues. Germline V gene data show CDR1 as MNHEY and CDR2 as SMNVEV (reference sequence). Trimming stripped 5 bases from V and 7 bases from J, with 14 bases between. The CDR3 coding sequence is TGTGCCAGCAGTATACACAGGGTTCTCGGGGAGCTGTTTTTT. Its translation is CASSIHRVLGELFF.

CDR3 in DNA: TGTGCCAGCAGTACTCCGGGACAGGGGGTCACTAAGCAGTTCTTC. This gives the protein CASSTPGQGVTKQFF. J is TRBJ2-1 and V is TRBV6-5; 11 positions agree with TRBD1. This CDR3 is 15 amino acids long. After removal of 5 bases from V and 11 bases from J, the junction contained 11 bases not matched to a gene. In germline, CDR1 is MNHEY, CDR2 SVGAGI.

The chain joins TRBV7-9 to TRBJ2-3, with a tentative D call TRBD1 (6 bases). The V gene's germline CDR1 is SEHNR and CDR2 FQNEAQ (reference sequence). The germline V and J ends were trimmed by 5 bases and 5 bases, with 14 bases remaining between them. CDR3 length: 14 amino acids. The CDR3 DNA sequence: TGTGCCAGCAGCCTCACTGAGGGGGAAGATACGCAGTATTTT. It translates to CASSLTEGEDTQYF.

This clone has more than one count but fewer than ten. This chain connects TRBV6-4 to TRBJ1-2; 7 positions match TRBD1. This CDR3 is built from 12 residues. With 8 bases clipped from V and 10 bases from J, the junction kept 10 bases outside the gene matches. The germline V gene encodes CDR1 MRHNA and CDR2 SNTAGT. The CDR3 loop reads CASRGQAQAYTF. The CDR3 DNA follows: TGTGCCAGCCGTGGACAGGCTCAAGCCTACACCTTC.

V usage is TRBV27 and J usage is TRBJ2-3, with D possibly TRBD2 on 5 matching bases. The germline V gene has CDR1 MNHEY and CDR2 SMNVEV (reference sequence). The CDR3 consists of 15 residues. The V end was cut by 0 bases, the J end by 2 bases, with 9 bases between. The CDR3 DNA reads as TGTGCCAGCAGTTTATCCGGCGGACTCACAGATACGCAGTATTTT. Its translation is CASSLSGGLTDTQYF.

The rearrangement uses TRBV7-2 and TRBJ1-5; D is undetermined. The CDR3 contains 16 residues. Germline values: CDR1 SGHTA, CDR2 FQGNSA. V was cut by 0 bases and J by 0 bases, with 9 bases left in between. The CDR3 sequence: CASSLAGLGSNQPQHF. CDR3 DNA sequence: TGTGCCAGCAGCTTAGCAGGACTGGGTAGCAATCAGCCCCAGCATTTT. Drawing the rest from reference TRBV7-2 and TRBJ1-5, the complete variable domain is GAGVSQSPSNKVTEKGKDVELRCDPISGHTALYWYRQSLGQGLEFLIYFQGNSAPDKSGLPSDRFSAERTGGSVSTLTIQRTQQEDSAVYLCASSLAGLGSNQPQHFGDGTRLSIL.

In this sample, this clone turned up once. The chain has TRBV28 and TRBJ1-6; 9 bases match TRBD1. J lost 0 bases, V lost 6 bases, and 9 bases had no gene match. The germline gives CDR1 MDHEN, CDR2 SYDVKM. The CDR3 covers 18 residues. DNA for the CDR3: TGTGCCAGCAGGATTCGGACAGGGGTTGTCTCCTATAATTCACCCCTCCACTTT. Encoded protein: CASRIRTGVVSYNSPLHF.

This chain joins TRBV7-9 and TRBJ2-3; tentative D call: TRBD2 (6 bases). This CDR3 spans 14 amino acids. Germline lookup yields CDR1 SEHNR and CDR2 FQNEAQ (reference sequence). The V and J ends lost 8 bases and 2 bases respectively, with 14 bases between them. The CDR3 DNA sequence: TGTGCCAGCGGCGGGGCAGCAGCCACAGATACGCAGTATTTT. Its translation: CASGGAAATDTQYF.

The CDR3 protein is CASSPRLASLETQYF. The CDR3 DNA is TGCGCCAGCAGCCCGAGACTAGCCTCGTTGGAGACCCAGTACTTC. This rearrangement joins TRBV4-3 to TRBJ2-5; 7 bases align to TRBD2. The CDR3 is 15 amino acids. V shed 4 bases and J 5 bases; nucleotides not matched to a gene: 10. CDR1 is LGHNA, CDR2 YSLEER, per germline.

This sequence joins TRBV5-1 and TRBJ2-3; tentatively, D is TRBD1 (6 bases). This CDR3 spans 20 amino acids. The germline CDR1 and CDR2 sequences are SGHRS and YFSETQ. Trimming shortened V by 2 bases and J by 0 bases, and 25 bases separated the two germline ends. The CDR3 DNA sequence: TGCGCCAGCAGCTTTCTCGGGCAGGGGAGTTCCCTTTCTAGCACAGATACGCAGTATTTT. It translates to CASSFLGQGSSLSSTDTQYF. Full variable domain (outside the CDR3, taken from reference TRBV5-1 and TRBJ2-3): KAGVTQTPRYLIKTRGQQVTLSCSPISGHRSVSWYQQTPGQGLQFLFEYFSETQRNKGNFPGRFSGRQFSNSRSEMNVSTLELGDSALYLCASSFLGQGSSLSSTDTQYFGPGTRLTVL.

The chain couples TRBV30 to TRBJ1-2, with TRBD1 as a possible D gene (6 bases). Trimming shortened V by 1 base and J by 4 bases, and 7 bases separated the two germline ends. The V gene's germline CDR1 is GTSNPN and CDR2 SVGIG (reference sequence). This CDR3 is 12 amino acids long. CDR3: CAWSEQGYGYTF. DNA of the CDR3: TGTGCCTGGAGTGAACAGGGCTATGGCTACACCTTC. Variable domain in full (rest from reference TRBV30 and TRBJ1-2): SQTIHQWPATLVQPVGSPLSLECTVEGTSNPNLYWYRQAAGRGLQLLFYSVGIGQISSEVPQNLSASRPQDRQFILSSKKLLLSDSGFYLCAWSEQGYGYTFGSGTRLTVV.

In its sample, this clone was seen a few times. The rearrangement links TRBV4-1 to TRBJ1-2; perhaps TRBD1 as D (5 bases). The CDR3 runs 16 residues. CDR1 is MGHRA, CDR2 YSYEKL, per germline. The V and J ends lost 1 base and 2 bases respectively, with 14 bases between them. CDR3 sequence (DNA): TGCGCCAGCAGCCAAGTGGGGACCGGGGGAAACTATGGCTACACCTTC. Protein: CASSQVGTGGNYGYTF.

This clone has just one count. The chain recombines TRBV15 with TRBJ1-1, with TRBD1 matching over 7 bases. The trim removed 1 base at V and 11 bases at J, leaving 16 bases unmatched. The CDR3 has 16 residues. The germline gives CDR1 LNHNV, CDR2 YYDKDF (reference sequence). CDR3 in DNA: TGTGCCACCAGCAGAGGAAGAGGGACAGCTCTCGGCGGGGCTTTCTTT. Translating it yields CATSRGRGTALGGAFF.

J is TRBJ1-4 and V is TRBV7-9, with D uncertain. Germline loops: CDR1 SEHNR, CDR2 FQNEAQ (reference sequence). V shed 5 bases and J shed 4 bases, with 17 bases lying between them. The CDR3 is 16 amino acids. This chain's CDR3 is CASSPVKAAVNEKLFF. The DNA for the CDR3 is TGTGCCAGCAGCCCAGTTAAGGCAGCGGTTAATGAAAAACTGTTTTTT.